This is a list of T cell receptor beta chains from one sample in a study of patients and donors after allogeneic stem cell transplantation. TCRdb used MiXCR to reprocess the RT-PCR reads, holding one entry per CDR3 protein. The top ten hold around 7.2% of the sample, which has 390,000 or so distinct CDR3 sequences, 16% seen once. The specimen was blood, either unsorted or a sorted T cell fraction (not recorded which). These receptors all come from a human donor who was either an allogeneic HSCT recipient or a stem cell or donor lymphocyte infusion donor (not recorded which). It is not recorded whose cells these are; they may come from a transplant donor. The CDR3 runs from the conserved cysteine through the conserved F or W. Each record gives: CDR3 length, D gene, clone size, J gene, V gene, CDR3 protein, CDR3 DNA. D genes are given only for firm matches. Expanded clones get a size class; other rows say once, few or many, or leave the size out.

length: 15; D: TRBD1; size: NA; J: TRBJ1-2; V: TRBV20-1; CDR3: CSARDYQGADYGYTF; DNA: TGCAGTGCTAGAGATTACCAGGGGGCTGACTATGGCTACACCTTC
length: 13; D: NA; size: few; J: TRBJ2-1; V: TRBV9; CDR3: CASSVEARDEQFF; DNA: TGTGCCAGCAGCGTAGAAGCGCGGGATGAGCAGTTCTTC
length: 17; D: TRBD2; size: NA; J: TRBJ2-1; V: TRBV9; CDR3: CASSVARGGRTYNEQFF; DNA: TGTGCCAGCAGCGTAGCGAGGGGCGGGAGGACCTACAATGAGCAGTTCTTC
length: 16; D: TRBD2; size: few; J: TRBJ2-1; V: TRBV24-1; CDR3: CATSAQLAGVYNEQFF; DNA: TGTGCCACCAGTGCCCAGCTAGCGGGAGTCTACAATGAGCAGTTCTTC
length: 16; D: TRBD1; size: few; J: TRBJ2-3; V: TRBV20-1; CDR3: CSAWPKDRGGPDTQYF; DNA: TGCAGTGCTTGGCCAAAGGACAGGGGGGGTCCAGATACGCAGTATTTT
length: 18; D: NA; size: few; J: TRBJ2-6; V: TRBV7-3; CDR3: CASSLRGSAYSGANVLTF; DNA: TGTGCCAGCAGCTTAAGGGGGAGTGCATACTCTGGGGCCAACGTCCTGACTTTC
length: 16; D: NA; size: few; J: TRBJ2-3; V: TRBV7-9; CDR3: CASSPTGRERTDTQYF; DNA: TGTGCCAGCAGCCCGACCGGACGGGAGCGCACAGATACGCAGTATTTT
length: 12; D: NA; size: many; J: TRBJ1-1; V: TRBV2; CDR3: CASRVAPGGAFF; DNA: TGTGCCAGCAGGGTGGCCCCGGGTGGTGCTTTCTTT
length: 19; D: NA; size: few; J: TRBJ2-7; V: TRBV9; CDR3: CASSVENIPLGRSSYEQYF; DNA: TGTGCCAGCAGCGTAGAAAACATCCCCCTTGGCAGAAGCTCCTACGAGCAGTACTTC
length: 15; D: NA; size: few; J: TRBJ2-3; V: TRBV7-8; CDR3: CASSSRGLAGRTQYF; DNA: TGTGCCAGCAGCTCAAGGGGGCTAGCGGGTAGGACGCAGTATTTT
length: 15; D: NA; size: few; J: TRBJ2-5; V: TRBV12-3/TRBV12-4; CDR3: CASSFRRGDGETQYF; DNA: TGTGCCAGCAGTTTCCGGAGGGGAGACGGGGAGACCCAGTACTTC
length: 14; D: TRBD2; size: NA; J: TRBJ2-7; V: TRBV4-3; CDR3: CASSQGTSGYEQYF; DNA: TGCGCCAGCAGCCAAGGTACTAGCGGCTACGAGCAGTACTTC
length: 14; D: TRBD2; size: NA; J: TRBJ2-1; V: TRBV2; CDR3: CASRGTSAYNEQFF; DNA: TGTGCCAGCAGGGGGACTAGCGCGTACAATGAGCAGTTCTTC
length: 15; D: NA; size: few; J: TRBJ2-5; V: TRBV7-9; CDR3: CASSLRRLQGETQYF; DNA: TGTGCCAGCAGCTTACGGAGGCTCCAGGGAGAGACCCAGTACTTC
length: 17; D: NA; size: many; J: TRBJ2-1; V: TRBV12-3/TRBV12-4; CDR3: CASSPRLVLSSYNEQFF; DNA: TGTGCCAGCAGTCCAAGACTAGTCCTTAGCTCCTACAATGAGCAGTTCTTC
length: 12; D: TRBD1; size: NA; J: TRBJ1-1; V: TRBV28; CDR3: CASSRLGTGGFF; DNA: TGTGCCAGCAGTAGGCTGGGGACAGGGGGTTTCTTT
length: 14; D: TRBD1; size: few; J: TRBJ1-5; V: TRBV10-3; CDR3: CAISETGARRPQHF; DNA: TGTGCCATCAGTGAAACAGGGGCGCGCCGGCCCCAGCATTTT
length: 17; D: TRBD2; size: few; J: TRBJ2-2; V: TRBV7-6; CDR3: CASSLANVAGLTGELFF; DNA: TGTGCCAGCAGCTTAGCTAACGTAGCGGGGTTGACCGGGGAGCTGTTTTTT
length: 15; D: NA; size: few; J: TRBJ2-3; V: TRBV14; CDR3: CASSLGLFFTDTQYF; DNA: TGTGCCAGCAGCCTGGGACTGTTTTTCACAGATACGCAGTATTTT
length: 13; D: NA; size: NA; J: TRBJ2-1; V: TRBV5-1; CDR3: CASSLALHNEQFF; DNA: TGCGCCAGCAGCTTGGCTCTACACAATGAGCAGTTCTTC
length: 14; D: NA; size: NA; J: TRBJ2-2; V: TRBV19; CDR3: CASSIGRDTGELFF; DNA: TGTGCCAGTAGTATAGGCAGGGACACCGGGGAGCTGTTTTTT
length: 15; D: NA; size: NA; J: TRBJ1-5; V: TRBV2; CDR3: CASSDEGGGNQPQHF; DNA: TGTGCCAGCAGTGACGAGGGGGGCGGCAATCAGCCCCAGCATTTT